These 15 T cell receptor beta chains were sequenced from one sample in a study of blood T cell repertoires in COVID-19. Sequencing was performed with immunoSEQ multiplex PCR; in TCRdb, only in-frame clones are kept and a portion is missing. The profile covers 250,000 to 350,000 clones, with 85% appearing a single time and around 4.5% taken by the ten largest. Material: peripheral blood. These receptors were obtained from a woman aged 50 to 60 with active or convalescent COVID-19.

The chain couples TRBV7-9 to TRBJ1-1, with TRBD1 as a possible D gene (6 bases). The CDR3 totals 14 residues. Germline loops: CDR1 SEHNR, CDR2 FQNEAQ (reference sequence). The V gene lost 3 bases and the J gene lost 6 bases, with 14 bases spanning the gap. CDR3 residues: CASSLAGADPEAFF. Here the CDR3 DNA reads TGTGCCAGCAGCTTGGCAGGGGCAGACCCTGAAGCTTTCTTT.

V gene TRBV2 combines with J gene TRBJ1-2, with TRBD1 matching over 8 bases. Per the germline V gene, CDR1 is SNHLY and CDR2 is FYNNEI. The V segment lost 8 bases and the J segment 1 base; nucleotides outside the gene matches: 9. The length of the CDR3 is 15 residues. The CDR3, as DNA: TGTGCCAGCCGGGCCCTAGGACAGGGTAACTATGGCTACACCTTC. This sequence encodes CASRALGQGNYGYTF.

This clone was picked up one time. The chain couples TRBV9 to TRBJ2-6; tentative D call: TRBD1 (7 bases). V lost 4 bases and J 0 bases, leaving 8 bases between the germline ends. CDR3 length: 15 amino acids. The germline gives CDR1 SGDLS, CDR2 YYNGEE. CDR3 sequence reads: CASSQGGSGANVLTF. CDR3 bases: TGTGCCAGCAGCCAGGGGGGCTCTGGGGCCAACGTCCTGACTTTC.

The rearrangement uses TRBV3-1 (or the pseudogene TRBV3-2) and TRBJ2-1, with 9 bases lining up with TRBD2. V dropped 0 bases and J dropped 9; count of bases not matched to a gene: 9. Germline lookup yields CDR1 LGHDT and CDR2 YNNKEL (reference sequence). CDR3 length: 16 amino acids. The CDR3 DNA sequence: TGTGCCAGCAGCCAAGATCTCGCGGGAGGGGGGGCTGAGCAGTTCTTC. Its translation is CASSQDLAGGGAEQFF.

The genes are TRBV7-2 and TRBJ2-1; D gene uncertain. The V end was cut by 5 bases, the J end by 14 bases, with 16 bases between. Germline V lookup: CDR1 SGHTA, CDR2 FQGNSA. The CDR3 sequence is 12 residues long. In nucleotides, the CDR3 is TGTGCCAGCAGCCCTGCGTCCGGGTTAGAGTTCTTC. Amino acid sequence: CASSPASGLEFF.

CDR3 amino acids: CASSWGLARGDEQFF. The CDR3 DNA sequence: TGTGCCAGCAGCTGGGGACTAGCGCGTGGGGATGAGCAGTTCTTC. V usage is TRBV13 and J usage is TRBJ2-1; 10 positions match TRBD2. V shed 4 bases, J shed 8 bases, and the junction held 8 bases outside the gene matches. The CDR3 totals 15 residues. The germline V gene encodes CDR1 PRHDT and CDR2 FYEKMQ (reference sequence). The full variable domain, in which reference TRBV13 and TRBJ2-1 provide the parts outside the CDR3, is AAGVIQSPRHLIKEKRETATLKCYPIPRHDTVYWYQQGPGQDPQFLISFYEKMQSDKGSIPDRFSAQQFSDYHSELNMSSLELGDSALYFCASSWGLARGDEQFFGPGTRLTVL.

The chain couples TRBV7-2 to TRBJ1-5; weak D call: TRBD1 (6 bases). This CDR3 has 15 amino acids. CDR1 is SGHTA and CDR2 is FQGNSA in the germline V gene. The ends were cut back, 4 bases at V and 9 bases at J, with 19 bases in the middle. CDR3 loop: CASSSTGLGAGPQHF. As DNA, the CDR3 is TGTGCCAGCAGCTCGACAGGTCTCGGAGCTGGGCCCCAGCATTTT.

The chain employs TRBV6-6 and TRBJ2-2; possibly TRBD1 for D (5 bases). V was cut by 2 bases and J by 4 bases, with 14 bases left in between. CDR3 length: 16 amino acids. CDR1 and CDR2 from the germline V gene are MNHNY and SVGAGI (reference sequence). The CDR3 spells CASSYPRQRITGELFF. The CDR3 nucleotides are TGTGCCAGCAGTTACCCCCGACAGAGAATCACCGGGGAGCTGTTTTTT.

The gene calls are TRBV27 and TRBJ2-7; D call uncertain. The CDR3 spans 16 residues. The germline V gene has CDR1 MNHEY and CDR2 SMNVEV (reference sequence). Deletions cut 3 bases from V and 0 bases from J, with 15 bases between. The CDR3 sequence is CASSFKPVPTSYEQYF. The CDR3 DNA sequence: TGTGCCAGCAGTTTCAAGCCGGTCCCCACCTCCTACGAGCAGTACTTC.

The gene calls are TRBV28 and TRBJ1-2; D unresolved. Germline V gene sequence: CDR1 MDHEN, CDR2 SYDVKM. The length of the CDR3 is 16 residues. Trimming pared 5 bases from V and 8 bases from J, leaving 24 bases between. The CDR3 bases are TGTGCCAGCAGTCCCCCCTTGCGGGCGGCCGGTCGAGGCTACACCTTC. Translated, it gives CASSPPLRAAGRGYTF.

The rearrangement links TRBV2 to TRBJ2-1; D might be TRBD2 (6 bases). CDR3 length: 13 amino acids. Germline V gene lookup returns CDR1 SNHLY and CDR2 FYNNEI. Trimming removed 7 bases at V and 5 bases at J, with 12 bases between. CDR3 region: CASKTSRNNEQFF. In nucleotides, the CDR3 is TGTGCCAGCAAAACTAGCAGAAACAATGAGCAGTTCTTC.

CDR3 protein: CAWSRTGLTEAFF. The CDR3 DNA is TGTGCCTGGAGTCGGACAGGACTCACTGAAGCTTTCTTT. The rearrangement uses TRBV30 and TRBJ1-1; 7 nucleotides match TRBD1. The CDR3 is 13 residues long. Germline V CDR1 and CDR2: GTSNPN, SVGIG (reference sequence). Germline trimming cut 2 bases from V and 4 bases from J; bases unmatched to any gene: 4.

The chain joins TRBV30 to TRBJ1-5, with 7 bases aligning to TRBD1. The CDR3 length is 17 residues. Germline V lookup: CDR1 GTSNPN, CDR2 SVGIG (reference sequence). V shed 2 bases and J 0 bases; nucleotides not matched to a gene: 10. CDR3 nucleotides: TGTGCCTGGAGTATTAACCGGGACAGCTATAGCAATCAGCCCCAGCATTTT. Translated: CAWSINRDSYSNQPQHF.

The chain employs TRBV7-6 and TRBJ1-1; a weak D match, TRBD1 (5 bases). The V end was cut by 3 bases, the J end by 12 bases, with 11 bases between. This CDR3 spans 11 amino acids. Germline-derived CDR1 and CDR2 are SGHVS and FNYEAQ. The CDR3, as DNA: TGTGCCAGCAGCTTTGTAGGGGAAACTTTCTTT. Translating it yields CASSFVGETFF.

V is TRBV29-1 and J is TRBJ2-7, with 9 bases fitting TRBD2. The germline gives CDR1 SQVTM, CDR2 ANQGSEA. V dropped 7 bases and J dropped 6; count of bases not matched to a gene: 10. The CDR3 spans 13 residues. The DNA of the CDR3 is TGCAGCGCCACTGAGACTAGCGGTGGCGAGCAGTACTTC. Protein sequence: CSATETSGGEQYF.